A selection of T cell receptor beta chains follows, all from one sample in a study of a mutant IDH1 vaccine in newly diagnosed glioma. TCRdb keeps only in-frame clones here, not all; method: immunoSEQ multiplex PCR. This sample has about 51,000 clones, with around 80% found just once. No antigen has been assigned to these receptors. The sample consisted of PBMCs, taken from a glioma patient whose treatment included an IDH1 peptide vaccine. Receptor source: a woman aged 40-49 years with glioma. CDR3s leave out the opening cysteine and the closing phenylalanine or tryptophan. The order of the fields is V gene, J gene, CDR3 protein.

TRBV5-1	TRBJ1-4	ASSSGLGPNEKLF
TRBV27	TRBJ1-4	ASSPSTGEWGEKLF
TRBV30	TRBJ2-3	AWSVAGGPDTQY
TRBV7-9	TRBJ1-5	ASSFREFQPQH
TRBV9	TRBJ2-3	ASSVGASTDTQY
TRBV7-2	TRBJ1-5	ASSRSPGQGSGMNQPQH
TRBV7-9	TRBJ1-6	ASSSSAGSPLH
TRBV11-3	TRBJ2-2	ASSLVGTGGTGELF
TRBV9	TRBJ2-7	ASSGVTGTGYYEQY
TRBV19	TRBJ1-2	ASSISSMGYGYT
TRBV28	TRBJ1-5	ASKKGGRVSLQPQH
TRBV4-3	TRBJ2-7	ASSQDEGNLDEQY
TRBV4-1	TRBJ2-1	ASSQGPQTSYNEQF
TRBV9	TRBJ1-6	ASSASGTGHSPLH
TRBV25-1	TRBJ1-5	ASSEQGGNQPQH
TRBV11-2	TRBJ2-3	ASSSRTSVEDTQY
TRBV5-1	TRBJ2-7	ASSLDPVGNSYEQY
TRBV2	TRBJ1-1	ASRGQVLNTEAF
TRBV29-1	TRBJ2-7	SVIYWTEGTYEQY
TRBV7-9	TRBJ1-4	ASSKGNNEKLF
TRBV29-1	TRBJ2-5	SVATGAVETQY
TRBV6-4	TRBJ1-2	ASSDSRVYGYT
TRBV12-2	TRBJ1-2	ASRLISENYYGYT
TRBV10-3	TRBJ2-3	AISDPGLAGGIDTQY
TRBV4-1	TRBJ1-2	ASSQSNYGYT
TRBV11-2	TRBJ1-2	ASSFRGSNYGYT
TRBV10-3	TRBJ2-5	AISGLGVRETQY
TRBV5-1	TRBJ2-4	ASSLGGDVRNIQY
TRBV7-9	TRBJ1-2	ASSYNHGKTYGYT
TRBV19	TRBJ2-2	ASTTQGASNTGELF
TRBV15	TRBJ2-3	ATSQLAGRITDTQY
TRBV10-3	TRBJ1-6	AISESTFDRGNSPLH
TRBV5-6	TRBJ1-1	ASSLPGVITEAF
TRBV18	TRBJ2-7	ASSPGSYEQY
TRBV9	TRBJ1-2	ASSVQGNTLGGYT
TRBV4-3	TRBJ2-2	ASSQVRGNTGELF
TRBV7-9	TRBJ1-6	ASSSGSGRVSPLH
TRBV5-6	TRBJ1-2	ASIHNLGRISYGYT
TRBV12-5	TRBJ2-7	ASGYRQSYEQY
TRBV6-6	TRBJ1-6	AGSGGIYNSPLH
TRBV5-1	TRBJ2-4	ASSPGQGTGIQY
TRBV30	TRBJ1-3	AWRTGNTIY
TRBV6-6	TRBJ1-5	ASSAHRRVGNQPQH
TRBV19	TRBJ2-3	ASSIISHSKTDTQY
TRBV6-1	TRBJ2-2	AMTGYTGELF
TRBV30	TRBJ1-1	AWRSPRPTEAF
TRBV6-5	TRBJ2-7	ASSSDRGTISYEQY
TRBV14	TRBJ2-1	ASSPNGGGVPLYNEQF
TRBV27	TRBJ2-7	ASSSRRGAYEQY
TRBV6-1	TRBJ1-4	ASSPVRGNEKLF
TRBV18	TRBJ1-2	ASSRAGADYGYT
TRBV21-1	TRBJ2-2	ASSKVTGQGKVGGTGELF
TRBV14	TRBJ1-2	ASSPGQNLYGYT
TRBV4-2	TRBJ2-3	ASSQDLLAGGGMVGDTQY
TRBV18	TRBJ1-3	ASSPKTGIGNTIY